The next 21 T cell receptor beta chains were all read from a single sample in a study of blood T cell repertoires in COVID-19. Measured with immunoSEQ multiplex PCR; TCRdb has only the in-frame clones, and not every one. The sample holds 150,000 to 200,000 clones, approximately 88% seen once. Sequences were obtained from peripheral blood. Receptors originate from a woman in her sixties who had recovered from COVID-19.

V is TRBV6-5 and J is TRBJ1-3, with 8 nucleotides matching TRBD1. Germline CDR1 is MNHEY and CDR2 is SVGAGI. The V gene end was trimmed by 6 bases and the J gene end by 8 bases; junction bases not matched to a gene: 9. This CDR3 contains 14 residues. The chain's CDR3 is CASRRHDRGHTIYF. The DNA of the CDR3 is TGTGCCAGCAGACGACATGACAGGGGTCACACCATATATTTT.

The chain uses TRBV20-1 and TRBJ2-5, with 13 nucleotides matching TRBD2. Germline V CDR1 and CDR2: DFQATT, SNEGSKA (reference sequence). The CDR3 runs 16 residues. Trimming took 3 bases from V and 4 from J; bases not matched to a gene: 8. The chain's CDR3 is CSASRTSGGPGETQYF. The CDR3 DNA reads as TGCAGTGCTAGTCGGACTAGCGGGGGCCCAGGAGAGACCCAGTACTTC.

The chain carries TRBV2 and TRBJ2-5, with D perhaps matching TRBD2 (6 bases). This CDR3 region has 17 residues. Trimming removed 0 bases from V and 10 bases from J, with 24 bases in between. Per germline, CDR1 SNHLY and CDR2 FYNNEI. The chain's CDR3 is CASSEATTFGGREFQYF. The CDR3 DNA reads as TGTGCCAGCAGTGAAGCGACTACCTTCGGGGGAAGGGAGTTCCAGTACTTC.

This clone was picked up a small number of times. The chain employs TRBV14 and TRBJ1-2; the match to TRBD1 covers 8 bases. J gave up 8 bases and V 1 base, and 3 bases lay outside the gene matches. CDR3 size: 13 residues. From germline, CDR1 is SGHDN and CDR2 FVKESK. The CDR3 is CASSQVDRGGYTF. The CDR3 DNA sequence: TGTGCCAGCAGCCAAGTAGACAGGGGCGGCTACACCTTC.

The genes are TRBV6-2 or TRBV6-3 and TRBJ1-1; TRBD1 aligns across 12 bases. Trimming took 2 bases from V and 5 from J; bases not matched to a gene: 6. This CDR3 is built from 16 residues. Germline CDR1 MNHEY, CDR2 SVGEGT. Here the CDR3 reads CASSYGTGGFVTEAFF. The CDR3 DNA reads as TGTGCCAGCAGTTACGGGACAGGGGGCTTTGTTACTGAAGCTTTCTTT.

A note on this clone: This likely comes from a read error, as the CDR3 has no conserved phenylalanine or tryptophan at its end. The limits of the CDR3 on the DNA are not certain, so only TCRdb's listed CDR3 is given. The chain uses TRBV2 and TRBJ2-7; TRBD2 is the table's D call and was not checked against the DNA. The length of the CDR3 is 12 amino acids, counting both ends. Germline CDR1 SNHLY, CDR2 FYNNEI. CDR3 in amino acids: CASSGRDGGLLL.

The chain is built from TRBV9 and TRBJ2-3; TRBD1 agrees at 9 bases. The CDR3 is 17 amino acids. The V gene's germline CDR1 is SGDLS and CDR2 YYNGEE. V dropped 0 bases and J dropped 2; count of bases not matched to a gene: 7. The CDR3 region has the DNA TGTGCCAGCAGCGTAGCCGGGACAGGGAGATTCACAGATACGCAGTATTTT. Amino acids: CASSVAGTGRFTDTQYF.

The chain links TRBV6-5 to TRBJ2-2; 13 positions match TRBD2. Germline-derived CDR1 and CDR2 are MNHEY and SVGAGI. With 1 base clipped from V and 7 bases from J, the junction kept 0 bases outside the gene matches. The CDR3 length is 15 residues. The CDR3 DNA sequence: TGTGCCAGCAGTTACTGGACTAGCGGGGGCGGGGAGCTGTTTTTT. Translating it yields CASSYWTSGGGELFF.

The chain is built from TRBV21-1 and TRBJ1-2. TRBV21-1 is assigned pseudogene status. The CDR3 consists of 13 residues. CDR3 sequence (DNA): TGTGCCAGCAGCCTTTCGAGGGGGGGCGAATGTGCCTTC. Encoded protein: CASSLSRGGECAF.

The chain uses TRBV11-2 and TRBJ1-1, with 11 nucleotides matching TRBD1. Germline V gene sequence: CDR1 SGHAT, CDR2 FQNNGV. CDR3 length: 18 amino acids. With V trimmed by 1 base and J by 5 bases, 12 bases remained unmatched. Here the CDR3 DNA reads TGTGCCAGCAGCTTAGGAGCCGGGACAGGGGGGCTAAGGACTGAAGCTTTCTTT. It translates to CASSLGAGTGGLRTEAFF.

The chain recombines TRBV18 with TRBJ1-5, with TRBD1 as a possible D gene (6 bases). This CDR3 is 15 amino acids long. CDR1 is KGHSH and CDR2 is LQKENI in the germline V gene. Trimming removed 2 bases from V and 3 bases from J, with 11 bases in between. This CDR3 reads CASSPSGAANQPQHF. In DNA, the CDR3 is TGTGCCAGCTCACCATCAGGGGCTGCCAATCAGCCCCAGCATTTT.

The V gene is TRBV7-9, the J gene TRBJ1-1, with D possibly TRBD1 on 5 matching bases. Germline V gene data show CDR1 as SEHNR and CDR2 as FQNEAQ (reference sequence). V lost 5 bases to trimming and J lost 3 bases, with 16 bases between them. The CDR3 extends over 15 amino acids. CDR3 in DNA: TGTGCCAGCAGCCCAGGGATGGGTTTGGACACTGAAGCTTTCTTT. It yields the protein CASSPGMGLDTEAFF.

V gene TRBV6-5 combines with J gene TRBJ1-2; 9 bases map to TRBD1. Germline V gives CDR1 MNHEY, CDR2 SVGAGI. V shed 6 bases and J 4 bases; nucleotides not matched to a gene: 3. The CDR3 contains 13 residues. CDR3 residues: CASSRGQGYGYTF. CDR3 in DNA: TGTGCCAGCAGCCGGGGACAGGGCTATGGCTACACCTTC.

V usage is TRBV18 and J usage is TRBJ1-1; D may be TRBD1 (6 bases). V lost 6 bases, J lost 6 bases, and 8 bases lay in between. The CDR3 sequence is 11 residues long. Germline V CDR1 and CDR2: KGHSH, LQKENI. The CDR3 sequence is CASSRGSEAFF. CDR3 nucleotide sequence: TGTGCCAGCTCCAGGGGTTCTGAAGCTTTCTTT. Using reference TRBV18 and TRBJ1-1 for the parts outside the CDR3, the full variable domain is NAGVMQNPRHLVRRRGQEARLRCSPMKGHSHVYWYRQLPEEGLKFMVYLQKENIIDESGMPKERFSAEFPKEGPSILRIQQVVRGDSAAYFCASSRGSEAFFGQGTRLTVV.

The chain couples TRBV19 to TRBJ2-5, with 14 bases fitting TRBD2. Trimming at V came to 5 bases and at J to 4 bases, leaving 6 bases not matched to a gene. This CDR3 has 16 residues. Germline V gene data show CDR1 as LNHDA and CDR2 as SQIVND (reference sequence). This chain's CDR3 is CASSDGTSGGRETQYF. CDR3 in DNA: TGTGCCAGTAGTGATGGGACTAGCGGGGGTCGAGAGACCCAGTACTTC.

The rearrangement links TRBV4-2 to TRBJ2-5; D not resolved. Per the germline V gene, CDR1 is LGHNA and CDR2 is YNFKEQ. The CDR3 totals 18 residues. Between the trimmed V and J ends, which lost 3 bases and 1 base, there was a span of 21 bases. The CDR3 protein is CASSQEPRRRGPQETQYF. CDR3 nucleotides: TGTGCCAGCAGCCAGGAACCCCGCCGGCGTGGGCCCCAAGAGACCCAGTACTTC.

The chain links TRBV3-1 (or the pseudogene TRBV3-2) to TRBJ2-7; 7 positions match TRBD1. Germline CDR1 is LGHDT and CDR2 is YNNKEL (reference sequence). The CDR3 consists of 15 residues. Trimming cost V 2 bases and J 4 bases; bases outside gene matches: 8. CDR3 nucleotides: TGTGCCAGCAGCCAAAGTCTGGGCAGGGGGTACGAGCAGTACTTC. Translating it yields CASSQSLGRGYEQYF.

The V and J genes are TRBV4-3 and TRBJ2-5; 11 bases are a match to TRBD2. Per germline, CDR1 LGHNA and CDR2 YSLEER. The CDR3 extends over 20 amino acids. The V segment lost 0 bases and the J segment 4 bases; nucleotides outside the gene matches: 16. The CDR3 is CASSQDLWGSGGAELETQYF. The DNA for the CDR3 is TGCGCCAGCAGCCAAGATCTTTGGGGTAGCGGGGGGGCCGAGCTAGAGACCCAGTACTTC.

The rearrangement links TRBV9 to TRBJ1-2; D gene unclear. The V end lost 1 base, the J end lost 1 base, and 11 bases lay between the germline ends. Germline lookup yields CDR1 SGDLS and CDR2 YYNGEE. The CDR3 extends over 15 amino acids. The CDR3 nucleotides are TGTGCCAGCAGCGTAAGAGAAGTTCGTAACTATGGCTACACCTTC. Amino acid sequence: CASSVREVRNYGYTF.

In this sample, this clone turned up a few times. This chain joins TRBV5-1 and TRBJ2-7, with D possibly being TRBD1 (7 bases). The CDR3 length is 13 residues. The V gene lost 4 bases and the J gene lost 6 bases, with 14 bases spanning the gap. Germline V lookup: CDR1 SGHRS, CDR2 YFSETQ. Written as DNA, the CDR3 is TGCGCCAGCAGCCTCAGGGGGGATAGCGAGCAGTACTTC. Residues: CASSLRGDSEQYF.

The V call is TRBV5-5, the J call TRBJ2-2; 10 bases match TRBD2. The V gene end was trimmed by 0 bases and the J gene end by 5 bases; junction bases not matched to a gene: 10. The CDR3 totals 18 residues. Germline V gene lookup returns CDR1 SGHKS and CDR2 YYEKEE (reference sequence). The DNA for the CDR3 is TGTGCCAGCAGCTTGGCAGTCGGGCTAGCGGGGGCAACCGGGGAGCTGTTTTTT. Amino acid sequence: CASSLAVGLAGATGELFF.